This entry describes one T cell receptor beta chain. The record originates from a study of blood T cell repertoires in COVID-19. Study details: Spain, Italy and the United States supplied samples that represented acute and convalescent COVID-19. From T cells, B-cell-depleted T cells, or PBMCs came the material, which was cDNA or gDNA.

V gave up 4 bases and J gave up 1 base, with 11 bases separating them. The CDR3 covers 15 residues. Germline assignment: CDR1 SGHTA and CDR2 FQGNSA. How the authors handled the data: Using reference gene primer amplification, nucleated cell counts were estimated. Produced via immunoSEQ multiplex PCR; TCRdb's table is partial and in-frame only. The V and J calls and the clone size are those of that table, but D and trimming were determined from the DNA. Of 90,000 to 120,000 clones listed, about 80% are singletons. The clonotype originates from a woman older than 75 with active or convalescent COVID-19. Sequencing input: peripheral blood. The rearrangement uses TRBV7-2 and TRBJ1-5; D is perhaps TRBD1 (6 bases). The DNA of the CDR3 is TGTGCCAGCAGCTCCTACAGGGACAGCAATCAGCCCCAGCATTTT. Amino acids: CASSSYRDSNQPQHF.